Each of the 13 T cell receptor beta chains below was sequenced from the same sample in a study of T cell clonotyping in hematopoietic cell transplantation. Repertoires were generated with immunoSEQ multiplex PCR, while TCRdb's copy carries only in-frame clones and drops some. The sample yields 10,000 to 11,000 clones, 89% seen once. Source: PBMCs, taken 180 days after allogeneic stem cell transplant. Receptor source: a male patient between 60 and 69 years old who had an allogeneic stem cell transplant from an unrelated donor, so the T cells may come from the graft donor. Some clones in this sample may be carry-over from other donors' samples.

V usage is TRBV5-1 and J usage is TRBJ2-2; 13 nucleotides match TRBD2. CDR1 is SGHRS, CDR2 YFSETQ, per germline. With 4 bases clipped from V and 8 bases from J, the junction kept 8 bases outside the gene matches. CDR3 length equals 16 residues. CDR3 nucleotide sequence: TGCGCCAGCAGCCGGACTAGCGGGGGATCCCGTGGGGAGCTGTTTTTT. It translates to CASSRTSGGSRGELFF. The whole variable domain, remainder taken from reference TRBV5-1 and TRBJ2-2, is KAGVTQTPRYLIKTRGQQVTLSCSPISGHRSVSWYQQTPGQGLQFLFEYFSETQRNKGNFPGRFSGRQFSNSRSEMNVSTLELGDSALYLCASSRTSGGSRGELFFGEGSRLTVL.

This clone is a singleton in its sample. This chain links TRBV2 with TRBJ1-2; a weak D match, TRBD1 (5 bases). This CDR3 region has 12 residues. Germline CDR1 SNHLY, CDR2 FYNNEI. The ends were cut back, 4 bases at V and 6 bases at J, with 9 bases in the middle. The CDR3 DNA is TGTGCCAGCAGTGGCGAGGGGCATGGCTACACCTTC. Protein product: CASSGEGHGYTF.

In DNA, the CDR3 is TGTGCCAGTAGCTGGGACACAGTGAACACTGAAGCTTTCTTT. Amino acid sequence: CASSWDTVNTEAFF. The chain carries TRBV19 and TRBJ1-1; D is possibly TRBD1 (6 bases). The V gene's germline CDR1 is LNHDA and CDR2 SQIVND (reference sequence). The length of the CDR3 is 14 residues. With 6 bases removed from V and 0 bases from J, the gap between germline ends came to 11 bases.

The rearrangement links TRBV5-1 to TRBJ2-5, with a tentative D call TRBD2 (7 bases). V shed 1 base and J shed 5 bases, with 12 bases lying between them. CDR1 and CDR2 (germline): SGHRS, YFSETQ. The CDR3 consists of 14 residues. The CDR3 reads CASSLQGRGETQYF. Here the CDR3 DNA reads TGCGCCAGCAGCTTGCAGGGGAGGGGTGAGACCCAGTACTTC.

The genes are TRBV7-9 and TRBJ2-5; 11 bases align to TRBD2. Germline V gene sequence: CDR1 SEHNR, CDR2 FQNEAQ (reference sequence). J was trimmed by 5 bases and V by 3 bases; bases with no gene match: 5. The CDR3 contains 15 residues. The CDR3 reads CASSFWASGGETQYF. As DNA, the CDR3 is TGTGCCAGCAGCTTTTGGGCTAGCGGGGGGGAGACCCAGTACTTC.

In this sample, this clone turned up once. The chain joins TRBV10-3 to TRBJ1-5, with D hard to call. Germline loops: CDR1 ENHRY, CDR2 SYGVKD. The CDR3 runs to 15 residues. V lost 3 bases and J lost 3, with 12 bases in between. The CDR3 bases are TGTGCCATCAGTGATTCGGGCGGAGCCAATCAGCCCCAGCATTTT. This sequence encodes CAISDSGGANQPQHF.

This clone was recorded only once. The chain recombines TRBV2 with TRBJ1-1, with TRBD1 matching 10 bases. CDR3 length equals 16 residues. V was pared by 5 bases and J by 3 bases, with 9 bases of the junction left unmatched. Germline V lookup: CDR1 SNHLY, CDR2 FYNNEI. DNA of the CDR3: TGTGCCAGCAGTACCCTGGGACAGGGGAGAGACACTGAAGCTTTCTTT. Its translation is CASSTLGQGRDTEAFF.

The CDR3 nucleotides read TGTGCCAGCAGCTCTAAGGGACGGCAGGAGCAGTTCTTC. Translating gives CASSSKGRQEQFF. The chain is built from TRBV5-6 and TRBJ2-1; either TRBD1 or TRBD2 may supply D (5 bases each). The germline V gene has CDR1 SGHDT and CDR2 YYEEEE. This CDR3 has 13 amino acids. V shed 3 bases and J shed 10 bases, with 14 bases lying between them.

V usage is TRBV5-6 and J usage is TRBJ1-6; 7 bases are a match to TRBD1. This CDR3 region has 16 residues. V lost 4 bases and J lost 0; bases outside the gene matches: 4. Germline V gene sequence: CDR1 SGHDT, CDR2 YYEEEE. The CDR3: CASSRRDSSYNSPLHF. CDR3 sequence (DNA): TGTGCCAGCAGCCGAAGGGACAGCTCCTATAATTCACCCCTCCACTTT.

The chain combines TRBV25-1 with TRBJ1-1; a weak D match, TRBD1 (6 bases). From germline, CDR1 is MGHDK and CDR2 SYGVNS. The CDR3 spans 14 residues. The V and J ends lost 2 bases and 4 bases respectively, with 11 bases between them. Here the CDR3 reads CASSERDKTTEAFF. CDR3 sequence (DNA): TGTGCCAGCAGTGAACGGGACAAGACCACTGAAGCTTTCTTT.

This chain links TRBV4-1 with TRBJ2-3, with 9 bases that match TRBD1. Germline V gene lookup returns CDR1 MGHRA and CDR2 YSYEKL. V lost 5 bases and J lost 2; bases outside the gene matches: 2. The CDR3 has 14 amino acids. The CDR3 nucleotides are TGCGCCAGCAGCTGGGACAGGGTCACAGATACGCAGTATTTT. It is translated as CASSWDRVTDTQYF.

The chain joins TRBV13 to TRBJ2-3; 9 positions agree with TRBD2. The CDR3 covers 14 residues. V lost 7 bases to trimming and J lost 1 base; unmatched junction nucleotides: 3. Germline assignment: CDR1 PRHDT and CDR2 FYEKMQ (reference sequence). The CDR3 nucleotides are TGTGCCAGCAATCCTAGCGGGGGCACAGATACGCAGTATTTT. Translation gives CASNPSGGTDTQYF.

This clone was seen more than once but under ten times. The chain carries TRBV27 and TRBJ1-1, with D hard to call. Trimming pared 0 bases from V and 4 bases from J, leaving 6 bases between. Germline-derived CDR1 and CDR2 are MNHEY and SMNVEV (reference sequence). The length of the CDR3 is 13 residues. CDR3 region: CASSLSPLTEAFF. DNA of the CDR3: TGTGCCAGCAGTTTATCCCCTCTCACTGAAGCTTTCTTT.